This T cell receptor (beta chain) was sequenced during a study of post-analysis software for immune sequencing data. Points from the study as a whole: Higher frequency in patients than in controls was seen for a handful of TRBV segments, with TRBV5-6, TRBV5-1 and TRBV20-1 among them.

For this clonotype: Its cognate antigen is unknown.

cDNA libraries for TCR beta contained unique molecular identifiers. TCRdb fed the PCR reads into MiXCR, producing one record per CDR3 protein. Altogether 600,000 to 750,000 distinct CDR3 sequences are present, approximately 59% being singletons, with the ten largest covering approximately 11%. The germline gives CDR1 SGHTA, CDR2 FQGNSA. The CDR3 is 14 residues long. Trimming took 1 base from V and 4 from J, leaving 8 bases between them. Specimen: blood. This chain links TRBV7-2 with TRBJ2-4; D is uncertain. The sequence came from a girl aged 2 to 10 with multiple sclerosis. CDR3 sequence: CASSLVSVKNIQYF. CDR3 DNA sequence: TGTGCCAGCAGCTTAGTCTCGGTAAAAAACATTCAGTACTTC.